A selection of T cell receptor beta chains follows, all from one sample in a study of control samples from healthy donors and cancer patients. This table comes from immunoSEQ multiplex PCR, and its TCRdb copy is limited to in-frame clones, with some not included. Seen here are approximately 70,000 clones, more than 70% observed once, and the top ten hold roughly 2.4%. Input material: PBMCs. These receptors came from a woman between 50 and 59 years old with head and neck cancer. CDR3s include the opening cysteine and the closing phenylalanine or tryptophan. Each record gives: J gene, clone size, V gene, D gene, CDR3 protein, CDR3 DNA. A D gene is named only where the DNA matches it firmly. Clone size appears in some rows only: once, few, many, or a class for an expanded clone.

TRBJ1-2 - TRBV10-2 - CASSATYGYTF TGCGCCAGCAGTGCTACATATGGCTACACCTTC
TRBJ1-1 - TRBV28 TRBD1 CATKMGQSRTEAFF TGTGCCACCAAAATGGGACAGAGCAGGACTGAAGCTTTCTTT
TRBJ1-2 - TRBV28 - CASSPIQSSTPLPNYGYTF TGTGCCAGCAGTCCCATACAGTCCTCCACTCCTTTACCTAACTATGGCTACACCTTC
TRBJ1-2 - TRBV5-4 - CASSLLTRKDYGYTF TGTGCCAGCAGCTTGCTTACCAGGAAGGACTATGGCTACACCTTC
TRBJ2-2 - TRBV5-4 TRBD1 CASSLPGQVNTGELFF TGTGCCAGCAGCTTACCAGGACAGGTCAACACCGGGGAGCTGTTTTTT
TRBJ1-2 once TRBV6-1 - CASSPTVGTNGYTF TGTGCCAGCAGTCCAACCGTTGGGACCAATGGCTACACCTTC
TRBJ1-4 - TRBV5-1 TRBD1 CASSYAGTEDEKLFF TGCGCCAGCAGTTACGCCGGGACAGAGGATGAAAAACTGTTTTTT
TRBJ1-2 - TRBV5-8 - CASIAGEYGYTF TGTGCCAGCATTGCGGGGGAATATGGCTACACCTTC
TRBJ1-3 - TRBV6-6 - CASSSTDSSSGNTIYF TGTGCCAGCAGTTCTACTGACAGTAGCTCTGGAAACACCATATATTTT
TRBJ1-1 - TRBV9 - CASSVGSPNTEAFF TGTGCCAGCAGCGTGGGCTCCCCGAACACTGAAGCTTTCTTT
TRBJ1-3 - TRBV13 TRBD1 CASSVARGQGNTIYF TGTGCCAGCAGCGTAGCCCGGGGACAGGGAAACACCATATATTTT
TRBJ2-5 once TRBV7-9 - CASSFQQGETQYF TGTGCCAGCAGCTTTCAGCAGGGAGAGACCCAGTACTTC
TRBJ2-3 - TRBV6-6 - CASSYFSTDTQYF TGTGCCAGCAGTTACTTTAGCACAGATACGCAGTATTTT
TRBJ2-5 few TRBV3-1/TRBV3-2 - CASSQGTAETQYF TGTGCCAGCAGCCAAGGGACCGCGGAGACCCAGTACTTC
TRBJ1-2 - TRBV28 TRBD1 CASRPQMTGGDGYTF TGTGCCAGCAGACCCCAAATGACAGGGGGGGATGGCTACACCTTC
TRBJ1-1 - TRBV7-8 - CASSLVLGARDTEAFF TGTGCCAGCAGCTTAGTTCTGGGGGCGCGAGACACTGAAGCTTTCTTT
TRBJ2-3 - TRBV5-1 - CASSRRAGTDTQYF TGCGCCAGCAGCCGGCGAGCAGGGACAGATACGCAGTATTTT
TRBJ2-7 - TRBV3-1/TRBV3-2 - CASSQPFPGAGDEQYF TGTGCCAGCAGCCAACCGTTCCCCGGGGCAGGCGACGAGCAGTACTTC
TRBJ1-6 - TRBV5-1 - CASSLDGGGSPLHF TGCGCCAGCAGCTTGGACGGGGGCGGTTCACCCCTCCACTTT
TRBJ2-3 - TRBV30 TRBD1 CAWSGQGPFTDTQYF TGTGCCTGGTCGGGACAGGGACCTTTCACAGATACGCAGTATTTT
TRBJ2-1 - TRBV11-3 - CASSKLGDFGDEQFF TGTGCCAGCAGCAAGTTGGGGGATTTTGGGGATGAGCAGTTCTTC
TRBJ2-2 - TRBV27 - CASSTMVWGAGGELFF TGTGCCAGCAGCACAATGGTTTGGGGGGCTGGCGGGGAGCTGTTTTTT
TRBJ1-3 - TRBV6-6 - CASSYGGAGSGNTIYF TGTGCCAGCAGTTACGGGGGCGCGGGCTCTGGAAACACCATATATTTT
TRBJ2-1 - TRBV21-1 - CASSIRQGAQNEQFF TGTGCCAGCAGCATAAGACAGGGGGCGCAAAATGAGCAGTTCTTC
TRBJ1-4 - TRBV28 - CASSSRGRSNEKLFF TGTGCCAGCAGTTCCCGGGGACGCTCTAATGAAAAACTGTTTTTT
TRBJ2-2 - TRBV2 - CASSETQVTGELFF TGTGCCAGCAGTGAAACTCAGGTCACCGGGGAGCTGTTTTTT
TRBJ2-1 - TRBV7-7 - CASSLGPGPVNEQFF TGTGCCAGCAGCTTGGGTCCGGGGCCCGTGAATGAGCAGTTCTTC
TRBJ2-2 few TRBV7-2 - CASSQSGSSGELFF TGTGCCAGCAGCCAGTCAGGGAGCTCCGGGGAGCTGTTTTTT
TRBJ2-2 - TRBV21-1 - CASSLYPHRGFLPGELFF TGTGCCAGCAGTTTATACCCCCACAGGGGCTTTCTTCCCGGGGAGCTGTTTTTT
TRBJ2-2 - TRBV27 - CASWTATGELFF TGTGCCAGCTGGACAGCGACCGGGGAGCTGTTTTTT
TRBJ2-1 - TRBV30 - CAWSARYNEQFF TGTGCCTGGAGTGCCAGATACAATGAGCAGTTCTTC
TRBJ1-1 - TRBV11-2 - CASSLVGGQFSDTEAFF TGTGCCAGCAGCTTAGTCGGCGGGCAATTCTCGGACACTGAAGCTTTCTTT
TRBJ1-5 - TRBV7-8 - CASSLAGTVLSNQPQHF TGTGCCAGCAGCTTAGCCGGGACGGTACTTAGCAATCAGCCCCAGCATTTT
TRBJ1-5 once TRBV3-1/TRBV3-2 - CASSQGRGNSNQPQHF TGTGCCAGCAGCCAAGGGCGGGGGAACAGCAATCAGCCCCAGCATTTT
TRBJ1-3 - TRBV15 - CATSSTRTGSGNTIYF TGTGCCACCAGCAGCACTCGAACAGGGTCTGGAAACACCATATATTTT
TRBJ2-2 - TRBV2 - CASIGRRTGELFF TGTGCCAGCATTGGCAGGAGGACCGGGGAGCTGTTTTTT
TRBJ2-2 - TRBV19 TRBD1 CASSPDRGLAGELFF TGTGCCAGTAGTCCGGACAGGGGGCTCGCCGGGGAGCTGTTTTTT
TRBJ1-4 once TRBV10-3 TRBD1 CAISDRGTFSEKLFF TGTGCCATCAGTGACAGGGGGACGTTTAGTGAAAAACTGTTTTTT
TRBJ1-2 - TRBV28 TRBD1 CASSFRGIDYGYTF TGTGCCAGCAGTTTCAGGGGGATCGACTATGGCTACACCTTC
TRBJ2-4 - TRBV3-1/TRBV3-2 - CASSQGGTSFDIQYF TGTGCCAGCAGCCAAGGAGGGACCAGCTTTGACATTCAGTACTTC
TRBJ2-3 - TRBV6-1 - CASSESRDTQYF TGTGCCAGCAGTGAAAGTCGGGATACGCAGTATTTT
TRBJ2-7 - TRBV3-1/TRBV3-2 TRBD1 CASSKGQGQAYEQYF TGTGCCAGCAGCAAGGGACAGGGGCAAGCCTACGAGCAGTACTTC
TRBJ2-1 - TRBV29-1 - CSVDIQRNEQFF TGCAGCGTTGATATTCAGCGCAATGAGCAGTTCTTC
TRBJ1-4 - TRBV30 - CAGRDANEKLFF TGTGCCGGCAGGGATGCTAATGAAAAACTGTTTTTT
TRBJ1-2 - TRBV27 TRBD1 CASSLSGTVSGYTF TGTGCCAGCAGTTTATCCGGGACAGTCTCTGGCTACACCTTC
TRBJ1-4 - TRBV7-6 TRBD1 CASSQGTGMGEKLFF TGTGCCAGCAGCCAAGGGACAGGGATGGGTGAAAAACTGTTTTTT
TRBJ1-2 - TRBV18 - CATEPGLGGHVDYTF TGTGCCACCGAACCGGGGCTGGGAGGGCATGTCGACTACACCTTC
TRBJ1-5 - TRBV6-6 - CASSYSPGLGHQPQHF TGTGCCAGCAGTTACTCCCCAGGGCTCGGGCATCAGCCCCAGCATTTT
TRBJ1-6 - TRBV11-2 - CASSLRFGGDSPLHF TGTGCCAGCAGCCTACGGTTCGGGGGTGATTCACCCCTCCACTTT
TRBJ1-6 - TRBV30 - CAWTKSSYNSPLHF TGTGCCTGGACCAAAAGCTCCTATAATTCACCCCTCCACTTT
TRBJ2-6 - TRBV20-1 - CSASRTTGANVLTF TGCAGTGCTAGTCGGACTACTGGGGCCAACGTCCTGACTTTC
TRBJ1-5 - TRBV7-8 - CASSPEPGGSNQPQHF TGTGCCAGCAGTCCAGAACCCGGGGGGAGCAATCAGCCCCAGCATTTT
TRBJ1-2 - TRBV7-3 TRBD1 CASSRDRADYGYTF TGTGCCAGCAGCCGGGACAGGGCAGACTATGGCTACACCTTC
TRBJ2-3 - TRBV7-9 - CASSLSPDTQYF TGTGCCAGCAGCCTTAGTCCCGATACGCAGTATTTT
TRBJ2-7 - TRBV5-1 TRBD1 CASSLNGAPGQGEQYF TGCGCCAGCAGCTTGAACGGAGCCCCGGGACAGGGAGAGCAGTACTTC
TRBJ1-6 - TRBV7-8 - CASRPDAWNSPLHF TGTGCCAGCAGACCTGACGCTTGGAATTCACCCCTCCACTTT
TRBJ2-1 medium-sized TRBV6-6 - CASSTSPTGEQFF TGTGCCAGCAGTACCTCTCCAACGGGTGAGCAGTTCTTC
TRBJ2-5 - TRBV30 TRBD2 CAFGTSGGLQETQYF TGTGCCTTCGGGACTAGCGGGGGACTCCAAGAGACCCAGTACTTC
TRBJ1-4 once TRBV9 TRBD1 CASSEGRGQGSSIGEKLFF TGTGCCAGCAGCGAGGGGAGGGGACAGGGTTCCTCTATAGGCGAAAAACTGTTTTTT
TRBJ2-5 - TRBV25-1 - CASSFTIETQYF TGTGCCAGCAGTTTCACGATAGAGACCCAGTACTTC